The 27 T cell receptor beta chains below were found in one sample sequenced in a study of a mutant IDH1 vaccine in newly diagnosed glioma. These receptors have no known antigen. Libraries were prepared by immunoSEQ multiplex PCR; TCRdb keeps only in-frame clonotypes and omits some of them. The profile covers around 45,000 clones, with roughly 91% appearing a single time and approximately 5.1% taken by the ten largest. Indicated time point: week 35, safety follow-up. Each vaccine dose was 300 ug of mutant IDH1 20-mer peptide, with topical imiquimod. The sequencing used PBMCs, collected from a glioma patient whose treatment included an IDH1 peptide vaccine. These receptors were obtained from a woman aged 40-49 years with glioma.

This chain uses TRBV27 with TRBJ2-7; D perhaps matches TRBD2 (6 bases). Trimming left V 6 bases short and J 3 bases short, with 18 bases between. Germline CDR1 MNHEY, CDR2 SMNVEV (reference sequence). The length of the CDR3 is 15 residues. DNA of the CDR3: TGTGCCAGCAGGTTAGCGGAGGGGCCCTACTACGAGCAGTACTTC. Amino acid sequence: CASRLAEGPYYEQYF.

The genes are TRBV7-9 and TRBJ1-1, with a possible D match to TRBD1 (5 bases). The CDR3 sequence is 15 residues long. Per the germline V gene, CDR1 is SEHNR and CDR2 is FQNEAQ (reference sequence). V was clipped by 1 base and J by 5 bases, with 14 bases between them. The CDR3 is CASSLVNGAGTEAFF. In nucleotides, the CDR3 is TGTGCCAGCAGCTTAGTTAACGGGGCTGGGACTGAAGCTTTCTTT.

The J gene is TRBJ2-3, the V gene TRBV7-9; possibly TRBD2 for D (5 bases). CDR1 SEHNR and CDR2 FQNEAQ come from the germline V gene (reference sequence). Trimming left V 5 bases short and J 0 bases short, with 9 bases between. This CDR3 spans 14 amino acids. CDR3 coding DNA: TGTGCCAGCAGCCAAGGACTGAGCACAGATACGCAGTATTTT. This encodes CASSQGLSTDTQYF.

Only a few counts were recorded for this clone. The V gene is TRBV7-6, the J gene TRBJ2-7; 10 positions match TRBD1. Trimming took 1 base from V and 6 from J; bases not matched to a gene: 6. CDR1 is SGHVS, CDR2 FNYEAQ, per germline. The CDR3 runs to 15 residues. The CDR3 protein is CASSLVGTGEGEQYF. CDR3 DNA: TGTGCCAGCAGCTTAGTTGGGACAGGGGAGGGCGAGCAGTACTTC. Drawing the rest from reference TRBV7-6 and TRBJ2-7, the complete variable domain is GAGVSQSPRYKVTKRGQDVALRCDPISGHVSLYWYRQALGQGPEFLTYFNYEAQQDKSGLPNDRFSAERPEGSISTLTIQRTEQRDSAMYRCASSLVGTGEGEQYFGPGTRLTVT.

Here the CDR3 reads CASRHPEGEAFF. The CDR3 DNA reads as TGTGCCAGCAGACATCCGGAGGGGGAAGCTTTCTTT. This sequence joins TRBV6-5 and TRBJ1-1; D might be TRBD1 (5 bases). Trimming left V 6 bases short and J 8 bases short, with 13 bases between. The CDR3 contains 12 residues. The germline V gene encodes CDR1 MNHEY and CDR2 SVGAGI.

As for this clone: The sample holds other DNA sequences that translate to the same CDR3. This chain links TRBV5-1 with TRBJ2-7, with D possibly being TRBD1 or TRBD2 (6 bases each). The CDR3 is made up of 14 amino acids. The V end lost 4 bases, the J end lost 4 bases, and 15 bases lay between the germline ends. CDR1 SGHRS and CDR2 YFSETQ come from the germline V gene. The CDR3: CASSAGGNRYEQYF. CDR3 coding DNA: TGCGCCAGCAGCGCCGGGGGCAACAGATACGAGCAGTACTTC.

The genes are TRBV2 and TRBJ2-3; 10 positions match TRBD1. The CDR3 covers 15 residues. Per germline, CDR1 SNHLY and CDR2 FYNNEI. V lost 5 bases to trimming and J lost 0 bases; unmatched junction nucleotides: 2. The CDR3 loop is CASSRDRGSTDTQYF. In DNA form, the CDR3 reads TGTGCCAGCAGTCGGGACAGGGGCAGCACAGATACGCAGTATTTT.

The chain couples TRBV5-1 to TRBJ2-1; 7 positions agree with TRBD2. Germline V gene data show CDR1 as SGHRS and CDR2 as YFSETQ. V shed 6 bases, J shed 3 bases, and the junction held 0 bases outside the gene matches. CDR3 length equals 12 residues. CDR3 protein: CASTSGYNEQFF. In DNA form, the CDR3 reads TGCGCCAGCACTAGCGGCTACAATGAGCAGTTCTTC. The full variable domain, with the rest looked up from reference TRBV5-1 and TRBJ2-1, is KAGVTQTPRYLIKTRGQQVTLSCSPISGHRSVSWYQQTPGQGLQFLFEYFSETQRNKGNFPGRFSGRQFSNSRSEMNVSTLELGDSALYLCASTSGYNEQFFGPGTRLTVL.

The chain links TRBV2 to TRBJ2-7; TRBD2 is a possible D gene (7 bases). Trimming removed 6 bases from V and 0 bases from J, with 21 bases in between. This CDR3 contains 17 residues. From germline, CDR1 is SNHLY and CDR2 FYNNEI. The CDR3 is CASRRLGGQVSSYEQYF. The CDR3 DNA is TGTGCCAGCAGGAGATTGGGGGGGCAGGTGAGCTCCTACGAGCAGTACTTC.

Relative to its sample, this clone is medium-sized. The chain is built from TRBV7-2 and TRBJ1-1; 8 bases are a match to TRBD1. The CDR3 is 16 residues long. CDR1 and CDR2 from the germline V gene are SGHTA and FQGNSA. V was pared by 6 bases and J by 0 bases, with 9 bases of the junction left unmatched. The CDR3 DNA sequence: TGTGCCAGCAGGCCGACAGGGGAATCTATGAACACTGAAGCTTTCTTT. Amino acids: CASRPTGESMNTEAFF.

This sequence joins TRBV18 and TRBJ1-2, with 8 bases lining up with TRBD1. The CDR3 is made up of 16 amino acids. Germline lookup yields CDR1 KGHSH and CDR2 LQKENI. Losses at the gene ends were 2 bases for V and 2 bases for J; bases not matched to a gene: 7. The CDR3 is CASSPSGQDLNYGYTF. As DNA, the CDR3 is TGTGCCAGCTCACCATCGGGACAGGATTTAAACTATGGCTACACCTTC. The complete variable domain, with remaining parts taken from reference TRBV18 and TRBJ1-2, reads NAGVMQNPRHLVRRRGQEARLRCSPMKGHSHVYWYRQLPEEGLKFMVYLQKENIIDESGMPKERFSAEFPKEGPSILRIQQVVRGDSAAYFCASSPSGQDLNYGYTFGSGTRLTVV.

The V and J genes are TRBV6-6 and TRBJ2-7, with 8 bases matching TRBD2. CDR1 and CDR2 (germline): MNHNY, SVGAGI (reference sequence). CDR3 size: 13 residues. V trimming: 8 bases; J trimming: 1 base; junction bases outside the gene matches: 4. CDR3 region: CASREGWSYEQYF. As DNA, the CDR3 is TGTGCCAGCCGGGAGGGATGGTCCTACGAGCAGTACTTC.

The chain uses TRBV7-9 and TRBJ2-7; TRBD2 agrees at 8 bases. V lost 1 base and J lost 2; bases outside the gene matches: 4. The CDR3 sequence is 15 residues long. Germline assignment: CDR1 SEHNR and CDR2 FQNEAQ (reference sequence). DNA for the CDR3: TGTGCCAGCAGCTTAGAACCGACTAGCGCCTACGAGCAGTACTTC. Translation: CASSLEPTSAYEQYF.

The V and J genes are TRBV9 and TRBJ2-5; D gene ambiguous. With 4 bases removed from V and 5 bases from J, the gap between germline ends came to 6 bases. This CDR3 is built from 11 residues. CDR1 and CDR2 from the germline V gene are SGDLS and YYNGEE. CDR3 DNA: TGTGCCAGCAGCCCCGGGGAGACCCAGTACTTC. Translation: CASSPGETQYF.

V gene TRBV2 combines with J gene TRBJ1-2; 7 bases are a match to TRBD1. The CDR3 totals 13 residues. Trimming at V came to 10 bases and at J to 2 bases, leaving 7 bases not matched to a gene. Germline V CDR1 and CDR2: SNHLY, FYNNEI. The CDR3 loop is CATLTGPNYGYTF. CDR3 coding DNA: TGTGCCACCCTGACAGGGCCGAACTATGGCTACACCTTC.

This rearrangement joins TRBV18 to TRBJ1-4; tentatively, D is TRBD1 (6 bases). Trimming stripped 6 bases from V and 5 bases from J, with 16 bases between. From germline, CDR1 is KGHSH and CDR2 LQKENI. This CDR3 comprises 15 residues. The CDR3 nucleotides read TGTGCCAGCTCGACGACAGGTGTTGGGAATGAAAAACTGTTTTTT. Translation: CASSTTGVGNEKLFF.

The chain links TRBV7-8 to TRBJ1-5; D is undetermined. The V end was cut by 1 base, the J end by 5 bases, with 6 bases between. From germline, CDR1 is SGHVS and CDR2 FQNEAQ. The CDR3 has 13 residues. The CDR3 nucleotides are TGTGCCAGCAGCTTAGGAGGCGATCAGCCCCAGCATTTT. Translating gives CASSLGGDQPQHF.

V and J are TRBV15 and TRBJ1-3, with unresolved D. The V gene's germline CDR1 is LNHNV and CDR2 YYDKDF (reference sequence). This CDR3 is 15 amino acids long. The germline V and J ends were trimmed by 5 bases and 0 bases, with 11 bases remaining between them. CDR3 nucleotides: TGTGCCACCAGCCCCGCTCTTCTCTCTGGAAACACCATATATTTT. This translates into CATSPALLSGNTIYF.

The CDR3 coding sequence is TGCGCCAGCAGCCAATCAGGACTCAATCAGCCCCAGCATTTT. It is translated as CASSQSGLNQPQHF. The chain combines TRBV4-1 with TRBJ1-5; D not certain. Germline V gives CDR1 MGHRA, CDR2 YSYEKL. V lost 2 bases to trimming and J lost 3 bases, with 8 bases between them. This CDR3 spans 14 amino acids.

The chain carries TRBV19 and TRBJ2-2, with D uncertain. This CDR3 has 13 amino acids. V lost 8 bases, J lost 4 bases, and 11 bases lay in between. The germline V gene encodes CDR1 LNHDA and CDR2 SQIVND (reference sequence). The CDR3 DNA follows: TGTGCCAGTGGAGTTCGTAGCACCGGGGAGCTGTTTTTT. This sequence encodes CASGVRSTGELFF.

The chain combines TRBV19 with TRBJ1-2, with 9 bases that match TRBD1. Germline assignment: CDR1 LNHDA and CDR2 SQIVND (reference sequence). The J segment lost 5 bases and the V segment lost 5 bases, leaving 9 bases of the junction unmatched. This CDR3 region has 15 residues. This chain's CDR3 is CASSPSGTGLYGYTF. The CDR3 DNA is TGTGCCAGTAGTCCGAGCGGGACAGGGTTATATGGCTACACCTTC.

This sequence joins TRBV30 and TRBJ2-5; D unclear. This CDR3 comprises 11 residues. In germline, CDR1 is GTSNPN, CDR2 SVGIG (reference sequence). The V end lost 3 bases, the J end lost 2 bases, and 4 bases lay between the germline ends. The CDR3 spells CAWRGQETQYF. For the CDR3, the DNA is TGTGCCTGGAGGGGGCAAGAGACCCAGTACTTC. The variable domain in full, completed from reference TRBV30 and TRBJ2-5, reads SQTIHQWPATLVQPVGSPLSLECTVEGTSNPNLYWYRQAAGRGLQLLFYSVGIGQISSEVPQNLSASRPQDRQFILSSKKLLLSDSGFYLCAWRGQETQYFGPGTRLLVL.

In this sample, this clone turned up once. This chain uses TRBV11-2 with TRBJ2-1; D gene ambiguous. Trimming shortened V by 4 bases and J by 5 bases, and 12 bases separated the two germline ends. The CDR3 length is 14 residues. Germline assignment: CDR1 SGHAT and CDR2 FQNNGV. CDR3 sequence: CASSSPRADNEQFF. As DNA, the CDR3 is TGTGCCAGCAGCTCCCCCCGGGCAGACAATGAGCAGTTCTTC.

This clone is classed as medium-sized. V usage is TRBV19 and J usage is TRBJ1-1; maybe TRBD1 (5 bases). Trimming removed 4 bases from V and 7 bases from J, with 22 bases in between. The CDR3 runs to 16 residues. Germline CDR1 reads LNHDA; CDR2 reads SQIVND (reference sequence). CDR3 nucleotide sequence: TGTGCCAGTAGTAGGGCCCGGGGGGGTCCAACGCATGAAGCTTTCTTT. Its translation: CASSRARGGPTHEAFF. Full variable domain (missing parts from reference TRBV19 and TRBJ1-1): DGGITQSPKYLFRKEGQNVTLSCEQNLNHDAMYWYRQDPGQGLRLIYYSQIVNDFQKGDIAEGYSVSREKKESFPLTVTSAQKNPTAFYLCASSRARGGPTHEAFFGQGTRLTVV.

The J gene is TRBJ2-3, the V gene TRBV5-1; D unresolved. With 4 bases removed from V and 6 bases from J, the gap between germline ends came to 15 bases. Germline CDR1 SGHRS, CDR2 YFSETQ. This CDR3 comprises 14 residues. Written as DNA, the CDR3 is TGCGCCAGCAGCCTCGTCTCTATCGGTGATACGCAGTATTTT. This sequence encodes CASSLVSIGDTQYF.

The J gene is TRBJ2-3, the V gene TRBV6-5; TRBD2 matches at 7 bases. The CDR3 covers 14 residues. In germline, CDR1 is MNHEY, CDR2 SVGAGI. V shed 6 bases, J shed 5 bases, and the junction held 8 bases outside the gene matches. The CDR3 nucleotides read TGTGCCAGCAGCTACCACTTAGCGGGAGATACGCAGTATTTT. Residues: CASSYHLAGDTQYF.

The chain has TRBV6-6 and TRBJ1-6; 9 positions match TRBD1. The CDR3 is 16 residues long. Germline loops: CDR1 MNHNY, CDR2 SVGAGI (reference sequence). Trimming at V came to 5 bases and at J to 1 base, leaving 3 bases not matched to a gene. The CDR3 nucleotides read TGTGCCAGCAGTGGGACAGGGTGGTCCTATAATTCACCCCTCCACTTT. This encodes CASSGTGWSYNSPLHF.